This T cell receptor beta chain was recovered during a study of blood T cells in healthy people across ages. Primed by a sample-barcoded 5' primer and a J-beta primer mix, a second PCR proceeded for 7 to 11 cycles. TCRdb analysed the 5' RACE reads with MiXCR anew, one entry per CDR3 protein. The table shows 800,000 to 950,000 distinct CDR3 sequences, with about 29% occurring only once. The germline V gene has CDR1 SGHTA and CDR2 FQGNSA. CDR3 size: 15 residues. The V end was cut by 2 bases, the J end by 5 bases, with 14 bases between. This clonotype has more than one count but fewer than ten. These data were also reused for a study on T cells of mothers and their children.

This receptor was obtained from a woman aged 40-49 years in good health. This sequence joins TRBV7-2 and TRBJ2-3, with D perhaps TRBD2 (5 bases). Material for sequencing was blood. CDR3 sequence (DNA): TGTGCCAGCAGCTTACTACGGGGAGACCTAGATACGCAGTATTTT. It codes for CASSLLRGDLDTQYF.